This TCR beta chain appears in the sequencing data of a study of Graves' ophthalmopathy and Graves' hyperthyroidism. Whole-study findings and limits: Ophthalmopathy progression was predicted with approximately 64% sensitivity and around 72% specificity.

RNA transcripts served as template for amplifying TCR beta CDR3 sequences. The authors performed first-round RT-PCR with HTBI primers and then a second-round multiplex PCR. TCRdb re-called the multiplex PCR reads with MiXCR, one entry per CDR3 protein. Among 650,000 to 900,000 distinct CDR3 sequences listed, 40% were seen once. This CDR3 has 15 amino acids. Germline assignment: CDR1 DFQATT and CDR2 SNEGSKA (reference sequence). The V gene end was trimmed by 5 bases and the J gene end by 4 bases; junction bases not matched to a gene: 13. Ophthalmopathy donors showed moderate-to-severe activity, CAS ≥3, NOSPECS ≥4 and a duration under 3 months. Other autoimmune disease, uncontrolled infection, pregnancy and lactation led to exclusion. A volume of 10 ml of fresh peripheral blood supplied the PBMCs. Worth noting for this clonotype: The antigen remains undetermined.

The TCR sequence derives from an adult man with Graves' ophthalmopathy. Specimen: peripheral blood. The V call is TRBV20-1, the J call TRBJ2-5; TRBD2 agrees at 7 bases. CDR3 coding DNA: TGCAGTGCTCCCCCAGCGGGATTAAGGTCAGAGACCCAGTACTTC. It encodes CSAPPAGLRSETQYF.